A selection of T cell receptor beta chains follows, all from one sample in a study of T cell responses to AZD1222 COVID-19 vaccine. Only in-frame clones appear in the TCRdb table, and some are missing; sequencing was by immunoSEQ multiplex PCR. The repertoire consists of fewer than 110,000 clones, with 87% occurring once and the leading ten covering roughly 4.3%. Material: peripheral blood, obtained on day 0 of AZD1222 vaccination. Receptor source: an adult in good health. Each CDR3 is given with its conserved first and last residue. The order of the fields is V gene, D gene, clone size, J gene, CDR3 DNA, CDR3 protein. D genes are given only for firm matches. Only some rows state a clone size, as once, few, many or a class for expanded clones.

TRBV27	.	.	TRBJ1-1	TGTGCCAGCAGTTCACCTTCCCGAGGGACTGAAGCTTTCTTT	CASSSPSRGTEAFF
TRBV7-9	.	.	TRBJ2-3	TGTGCCAGCAGTCCATGGCAGCGGGCCACCTCCAGAGATACGCAGTATTTT	CASSPWQRATSRDTQYF
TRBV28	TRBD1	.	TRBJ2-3	TGTGCCAGCAAAAACGGACAGGGCAGAACAGATACGCAGTATTTT	CASKNGQGRTDTQYF
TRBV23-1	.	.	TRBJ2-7	TGCGCCAGCACCTCAGTCCGCATATCCTACGAGCAGTACTTC	CASTSVRISYEQYF
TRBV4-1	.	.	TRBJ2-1	TGCGCCAGCAGCCAATTCAGGGCCGACAATGAGCAGTTCTTC	CASSQFRADNEQFF
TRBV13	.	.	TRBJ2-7	TGTGCCAGCAGCCACCGGGGGGAGCAGTACTTC	CASSHRGEQYF
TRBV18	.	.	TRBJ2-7	TGTGCCACCAACTGGGGGGGCTCATTCGAGCAGTACTTC	CATNWGGSFEQYF
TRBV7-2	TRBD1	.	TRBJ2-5	TGTGCCAGCAGCCAGCAGGGGGCGCTGGAGACCCAGTACTTC	CASSQQGALETQYF
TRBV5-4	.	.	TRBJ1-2	TGTGCCAGCAGCTTTAGGGGGGGGGCGAATGGCTACACCTTC	CASSFRGGANGYTF
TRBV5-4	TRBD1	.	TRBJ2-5	TGTGCCAGCAGCGGGACAGGGGGTTTTGAGACCCAGTACTTC	CASSGTGGFETQYF
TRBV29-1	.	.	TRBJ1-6	TGCAGCGTTGAAAGGCGGCAGAGAGCCAAGGATTCACCCCTCCACTTT	CSVERRQRAKDSPLHF
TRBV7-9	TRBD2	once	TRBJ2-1	TGTGCCAGCAGCTTACTTAGCGGGAAGAAATACAATGAGCAGTTCTTC	CASSLLSGKKYNEQFF
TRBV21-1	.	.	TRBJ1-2	TGTGCCAGCAGTACAGGGGGCCACTATGGCTACACCTTC	CASSTGGHYGYTF
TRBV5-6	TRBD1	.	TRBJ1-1	TGTGCCAGCAGCTCGGTCCGGACAGGGGCCACTACGAACACTGAAGCTTTCTTT	CASSSVRTGATTNTEAFF
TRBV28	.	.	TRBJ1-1	TGTGCCAGCAAAGTGACAGCGAACACTGAAGCTTTCTTT	CASKVTANTEAFF